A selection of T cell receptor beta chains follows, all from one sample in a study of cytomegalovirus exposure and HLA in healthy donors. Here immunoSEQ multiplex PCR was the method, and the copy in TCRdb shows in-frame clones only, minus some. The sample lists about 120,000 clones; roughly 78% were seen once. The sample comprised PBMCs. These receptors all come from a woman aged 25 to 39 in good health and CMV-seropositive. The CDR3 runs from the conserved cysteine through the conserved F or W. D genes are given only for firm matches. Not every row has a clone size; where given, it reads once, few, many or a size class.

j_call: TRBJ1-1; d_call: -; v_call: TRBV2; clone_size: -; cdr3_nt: TGTGCCAGCAGGGAGGGAACTGAAGCTTTCTTT; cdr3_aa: CASREGTEAFF
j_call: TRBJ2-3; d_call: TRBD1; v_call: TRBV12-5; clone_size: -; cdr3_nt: TGTGCTAGTGGTTTGGCCTCGGACAGGGCCGTGTTGGATACGCAGTATTTT; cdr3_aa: CASGLASDRAVLDTQYF
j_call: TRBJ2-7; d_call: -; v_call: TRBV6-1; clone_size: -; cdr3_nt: TGTGCCAGCAGTGCGGGGCAGCTAGGACAGTACGAGCAGTACTTC; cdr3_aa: CASSAGQLGQYEQYF
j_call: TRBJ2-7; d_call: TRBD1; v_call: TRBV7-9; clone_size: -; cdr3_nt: TGTGCCAGCAGCCCCGGGACAGGGGGTAAGCAGTACTTC; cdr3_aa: CASSPGTGGKQYF
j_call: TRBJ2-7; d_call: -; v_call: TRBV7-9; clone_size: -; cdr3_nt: TGTGCCAGCAGCTACTCCCTTTACGAGCAGTACTTC; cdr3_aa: CASSYSLYEQYF
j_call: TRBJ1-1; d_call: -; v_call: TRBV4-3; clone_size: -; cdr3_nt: TGCGCCAGCAGCCAAGCCACCACGGGCACTGAAGCTTTCTTT; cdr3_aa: CASSQATTGTEAFF
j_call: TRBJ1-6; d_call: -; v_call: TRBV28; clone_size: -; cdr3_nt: TGTGCCAGCAGTTTGCGGATTAATTCACCCCTCCACTTT; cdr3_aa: CASSLRINSPLHF
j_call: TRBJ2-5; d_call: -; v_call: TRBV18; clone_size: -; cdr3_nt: TGTGCCAGCTCACCCCTCCGGGTCCCAGGGGCAGAGACCCAGTACTTC; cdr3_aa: CASSPLRVPGAETQYF
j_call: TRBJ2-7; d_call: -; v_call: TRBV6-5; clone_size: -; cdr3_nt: TGTGCCAGCAGTTACCAACAGGGAACCTACGAGCAGTACTTC; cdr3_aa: CASSYQQGTYEQYF
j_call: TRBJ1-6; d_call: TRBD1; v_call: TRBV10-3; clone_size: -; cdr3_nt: TGTGCCATCAGGCGGGACAGGGAAACACCCCTCCACTTT; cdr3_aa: CAIRRDRETPLHF
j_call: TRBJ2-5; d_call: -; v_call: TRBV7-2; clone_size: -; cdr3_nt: TGTGCCAGCAGCTTAGCGTGGCGGGGACAGTTGTTAGGGGAGACCCAGTACTTC; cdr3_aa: CASSLAWRGQLLGETQYF
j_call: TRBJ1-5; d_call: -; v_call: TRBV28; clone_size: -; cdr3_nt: TGTGCCAGCAGCCCCTATTTGGGAGAGATTAATCAGCCCCAGCATTTT; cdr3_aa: CASSPYLGEINQPQHF
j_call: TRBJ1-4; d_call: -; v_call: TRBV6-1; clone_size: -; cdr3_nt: TGTGCCAGCAGACAGTCCGGGGGGCATGAAAAACTGTTTTTT; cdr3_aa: CASRQSGGHEKLFF
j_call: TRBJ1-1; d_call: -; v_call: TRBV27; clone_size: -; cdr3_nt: TGTGCCAGCAGTTTATCGCAGGGCACTGAAGCTTTCTTT; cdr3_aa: CASSLSQGTEAFF
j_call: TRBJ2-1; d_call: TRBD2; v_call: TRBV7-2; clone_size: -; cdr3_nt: TGTGCCAGCAGCTTCTCAGCGGGGGGCTACAATGAGCAGTTCTTC; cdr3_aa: CASSFSAGGYNEQFF
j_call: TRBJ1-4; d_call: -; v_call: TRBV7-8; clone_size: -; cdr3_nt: TGTGCCAGCACACTTACACAGCTGGCTAATGAAAAACTGTTTTTT; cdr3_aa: CASTLTQLANEKLFF
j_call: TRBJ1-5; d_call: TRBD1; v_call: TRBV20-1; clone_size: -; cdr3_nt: TGCAGTGCGGCAGGGGGATCGCCCCAGCATTTT; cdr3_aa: CSAAGGSPQHF
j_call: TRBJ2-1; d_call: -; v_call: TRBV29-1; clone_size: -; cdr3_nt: TGCAGCGTTGAGGACAGATACAATGAGCAGTTCTTC; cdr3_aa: CSVEDRYNEQFF
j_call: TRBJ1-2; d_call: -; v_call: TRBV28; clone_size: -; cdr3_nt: TGTGCCAGCAGACTCCCGACAGGTCCCTATGGCTACACCTTC; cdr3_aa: CASRLPTGPYGYTF
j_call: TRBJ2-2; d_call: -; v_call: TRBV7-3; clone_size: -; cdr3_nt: TGTGCCAGCAGCTTATCGTCCTCCACCGGGGAGCTGTTTTTT; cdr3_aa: CASSLSSSTGELFF
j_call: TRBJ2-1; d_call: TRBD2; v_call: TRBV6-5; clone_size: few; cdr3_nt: TGTGCCAGCAGTCAGGGACTAGAAGTCTTAAATGAGCAGTTCTTC; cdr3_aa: CASSQGLEVLNEQFF
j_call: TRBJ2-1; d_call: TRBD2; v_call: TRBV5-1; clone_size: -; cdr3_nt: TGCGCCAGCAGCTTGGCCGGGGGGACTGGGGGGATCAATGAGCAGTTCTTC; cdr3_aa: CASSLAGGTGGINEQFF
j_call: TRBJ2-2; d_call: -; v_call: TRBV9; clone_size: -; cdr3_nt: TGTGCCAGCAGCCCGAAGTCGGTTCTGAACACCGGGGAGCTGTTTTTT; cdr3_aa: CASSPKSVLNTGELFF
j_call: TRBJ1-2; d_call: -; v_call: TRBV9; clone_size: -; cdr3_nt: TGTGCCAGCAGCCCCATGGGCCTGGCTAATTCCTATGGCTACACCTTC; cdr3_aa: CASSPMGLANSYGYTF